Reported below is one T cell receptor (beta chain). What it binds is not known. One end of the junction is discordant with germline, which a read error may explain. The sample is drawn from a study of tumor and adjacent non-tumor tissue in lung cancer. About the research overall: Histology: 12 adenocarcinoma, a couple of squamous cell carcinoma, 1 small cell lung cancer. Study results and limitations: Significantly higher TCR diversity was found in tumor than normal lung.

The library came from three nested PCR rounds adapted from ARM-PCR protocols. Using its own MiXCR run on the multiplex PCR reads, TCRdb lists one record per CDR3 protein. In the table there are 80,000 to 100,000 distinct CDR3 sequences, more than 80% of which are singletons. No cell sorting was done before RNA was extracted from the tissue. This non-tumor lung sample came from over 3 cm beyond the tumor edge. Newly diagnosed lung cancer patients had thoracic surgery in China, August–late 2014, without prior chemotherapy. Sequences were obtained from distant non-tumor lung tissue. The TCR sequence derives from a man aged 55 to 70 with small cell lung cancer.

CDR3: CASSLGVAGGHYYKEQFF. In DNA form, the CDR3 reads TGTGCGAGCAGCTTAGGAGTAGCGGGAGGCCACTACTACAAAGAGCAGTTCTTC. The chain links TRBV11-2 to TRBJ2-1; 10 nucleotides match TRBD2. Germline V lookup: CDR1 SGHAT, CDR2 FQNNGV. The CDR3 contains 18 residues.